Shown below are 30 T cell receptor beta chains from a single sample sequenced in a study of regulatory T cells in long-lasting Graves disease. Combining iRepertoire HTBI primers with Arm-PCR of CDR3 regions, the authors built TCR beta libraries. MiXCR, applied by TCRdb to the multiplex PCR reads, yields one record per CDR3 protein. The data show over 650,000 distinct CDR3 sequences, with around 30% seen just once and roughly 41% held by the top ten. Time point reported: persistent/refractory GD, antithyroid drugs over 5 years with positive TRAb. PBMC RNA was the source of the TCR library. Sequencing was performed on peripheral blood mononuclear cells (PBMCs), taken when the disease was refractory, from a patient treated with antithyroid drugs. These receptors all come from a female donor with Graves disease.

This clonotype was picked up many times. The CDR3, as DNA: TGTGCCAGCAGTTTATCCGACAGGAACACTGAAGCTTTCTTT. Amino acid sequence: CASSLSDRNTEAFF. V is TRBV28 and J is TRBJ1-1, with D tentatively TRBD1 (5 bases). Germline V gives CDR1 MDHEN, CDR2 SYDVKM. The CDR3 is 14 residues long. Trimming took off 1 base at V and 1 base at J, with 7 bases between the two ends.

This clonotype was seen at least ten times. This chain uses TRBV12-3 or TRBV12-4 with TRBJ2-7; 9 positions agree with TRBD1. J gave up 6 bases and V 11 bases, and 11 bases lay outside the gene matches. This CDR3 is 13 amino acids long. The CDR3 coding sequence is TGTGCCGTACCGCGGACAGGGGAAGGCGAGCAGTACTTC. It is translated as CAVPRTGEGEQYF.

CDR3 sequence: CASSQGSGPYEQYF. CDR3 nucleotide sequence: TGTGCCAGCAGCCAAGGTAGCGGGCCCTACGAGCAGTACTTC. This rearrangement joins TRBV3-1 to TRBJ2-7, with 7 bases matching TRBD2. The ends lost 1 base at V and 2 bases at J; junction bases unmatched: 2. The CDR3 is made up of 14 amino acids. Per the germline V gene, CDR1 is LGHDT and CDR2 is YNNKEL (reference sequence).

This clonotype was observed a few times. The chain joins TRBV29-1 to TRBJ1-2, with a weak D call TRBD1 (6 bases). CDR3 length equals 12 residues. The V end was cut by 4 bases, the J end by 3 bases, with 9 bases between. The V gene's germline CDR1 is SQVTM and CDR2 ANQGSEA. The CDR3 spells CSVVYRDYGYTF. The CDR3 nucleotides read TGCAGCGTTGTATACAGGGACTATGGCTACACCTTC.

This clonotype was picked up a small number of times. V is TRBV25-1 and J is TRBJ1-2; tentatively, D is TRBD1 (5 bases). The V and J ends lost 7 bases and 6 bases respectively, with 18 bases between them. Germline CDR1 and CDR2: MGHDK and SYGVNS. CDR3 length: 14 residues. CDR3 region: CASNKFGGTDGYTF. The CDR3 region has the DNA TGTGCCAGCAATAAGTTTGGGGGGACGGATGGCTACACCTTC.

This clonotype was counted between two and nine times. This chain uses TRBV19 with TRBJ1-1; no firm D call. Germline CDR1 LNHDA, CDR2 SQIVND (reference sequence). The V end lost 8 bases, the J end lost 3 bases, and 7 bases lay between the germline ends. This CDR3 comprises 11 residues. The CDR3 bases are TGTGCCAGTGTATCGGACACTGAAGCTTTCTTT. Residues: CASVSDTEAFF.

This clonotype was seen only a few times. The J gene is TRBJ2-2, the V gene TRBV11-2; TRBD1 might be the D (5 bases). This CDR3 is 15 amino acids long. Germline-derived CDR1 and CDR2 are SGHAT and FQNNGV. V lost 8 bases and J 0 bases, leaving 13 bases between the germline ends. DNA for the CDR3: TGTGCCAGCGCAGGGATCCGGACGAACACCGGGGAGCTGTTTTTT. Protein product: CASAGIRTNTGELFF.

The J gene is TRBJ2-1, the V gene TRBV11-2; D possibly corresponds to TRBD2 (5 bases). The V end was cut by 3 bases, the J end by 9 bases, with 12 bases between. The CDR3 has 13 residues. The germline gives CDR1 SGHAT, CDR2 FQNNGV. The CDR3 nucleotides are TGTGCCAGCAGCTTTGGGGAGAATCCTGAGCAGTTCTTC. This encodes CASSFGENPEQFF.

Concerning this clonotype: This could be a read error, since a much larger clone is one nucleotide away. J is TRBJ2-7 and V is TRBV12-3 or TRBV12-4; D remains unclear. The DNA end favors TRBJ2-5, so the J call may be wrong. The CDR3 contains 15 residues. The CDR3 reads CASSLWPTSQETQYF. The CDR3 DNA reads TGTGCCAGCAGTTTGTGGCCAACGTCACAAGAGACCCAGTACTTC.

This clonotype has just one count. The chain employs TRBV14 and TRBJ2-5; D tentatively reads TRBD1 or TRBD2 (6 bases each). The V end lost 3 bases, the J end lost 5 bases, and 22 bases lay between the germline ends. The germline gives CDR1 SGHDN, CDR2 FVKESK. The CDR3 is 17 amino acids. CDR3 coding DNA: TGTGCCAGCAGCCAGAGAGAGAGGGGGAGGCCTGAGGAGACCCAGTACTTC. Encoded protein: CASSQRERGRPEETQYF.

The V and J genes are TRBV15 and TRBJ2-7; weak D call: TRBD1 (6 bases). V was trimmed by 5 bases and J by 3 bases, leaving 14 bases between them. Per germline, CDR1 LNHNV and CDR2 YYDKDF (reference sequence). The CDR3 length is 14 residues. The chain's CDR3 is CATSGSAGVYEQYF. The CDR3 coding sequence is TGTGCCACCAGCGGATCCGCAGGGGTCTACGAGCAGTACTTC.

A remark on this clonotype: Possible read error: a much larger clone is one base away. The chain has TRBV12-3 or TRBV12-4 and TRBJ1-5, with TRBD1 matching 8 bases. The CDR3 is 15 residues long. Written as DNA, the CDR3 is TGTGTCAGCAGTCCAGGACAGGGTAGCAATCAGCCCCAGCATTTT. As protein: CVSSPGQGSNQPQHF.

This clonotype was seen a few times. The chain uses TRBV6-1 and TRBJ2-7, with D possibly matching TRBD2 (6 bases). CDR1 is MNHNS and CDR2 is SASEGT in the germline V gene. The CDR3 sequence is 14 residues long. V lost 4 bases and J lost 2, with 12 bases in between. The DNA for the CDR3 is TGTGCCAGCAGTGTTGGGGGGTACCCCTACGAGCAGTACTTC. Translation: CASSVGGYPYEQYF.

This clonotype was counted at least ten times. The chain joins TRBV28 to TRBJ1-2; unclear D gene. The V gene's germline CDR1 is MDHEN and CDR2 SYDVKM. Trimming removed 7 bases from V and 4 bases from J, with 10 bases in between. This CDR3 has 12 amino acids. The CDR3 nucleotides read TGTGCCAGCAAGGGAACAGCCTATGGCTACACCTTC. Translated: CASKGTAYGYTF.

The chain employs TRBV7-9 and TRBJ1-2, with TRBD1 as a possible D gene (6 bases). Trimming cost V 5 bases and J 1 base, with 14 bases left between them. The CDR3 is 15 amino acids. CDR1 is SEHNR and CDR2 is FQNEAQ in the germline V gene (reference sequence). The CDR3 region is CASSRSADSNYGYTF. CDR3 DNA sequence: TGTGCCAGCAGCCGATCAGCGGACAGTAACTATGGCTACACCTTC.

The genes are TRBV5-1 and TRBJ2-1; 7 nucleotides line up with TRBD1. Looked up from germline, CDR1 is SGHRS and CDR2 is YFSETQ. Trimming took 4 bases from V and 2 from J; bases not matched to a gene: 9. The CDR3 runs 16 residues. CDR3 loop: CASSPIPGQPYNEQFF. CDR3 DNA sequence: TGCGCCAGCAGCCCCATACCGGGACAGCCCTACAATGAGCAGTTCTTC.

To note about this clonotype: This may arise from a read error, as a much more abundant clone is one base away. V is TRBV12-3 or TRBV12-4 and J is TRBJ1-2; 8 bases match TRBD1. This CDR3 spans 14 amino acids. V trimming: 1 base; J trimming: 8 bases; junction bases outside the gene matches: 6. The CDR3 sequence is CASSLEGQAGGYTF. DNA for the CDR3: TGTGCCAGCAGTTTAGAGGGACAGGCGGGGGGCTACACCTTC.

The V and J genes are TRBV29-1 and TRBJ1-1, with D perhaps matching TRBD1 (6 bases). V shed 8 bases and J shed 3 bases, with 16 bases lying between them. CDR3 length: 13 residues. Germline V lookup: CDR1 SQVTM, CDR2 ANQGSEA. The CDR3 DNA reads as TGCAGCACCCGCGGGGGCGCTGACACTGAAGCTTTCTTT. This codes for CSTRGGADTEAFF.

This clonotype was seen at least ten times. The chain combines TRBV2 with TRBJ1-1, with unresolved D. V was pared by 2 bases and J by 5 bases, with 15 bases between. CDR3 length: 15 residues. Germline V CDR1 and CDR2: SNHLY, FYNNEI. The CDR3 sequence is CASSEYGPGGTEAFF. In DNA form, the CDR3 reads TGTGCCAGCAGTGAATACGGGCCGGGTGGGACTGAAGCTTTCTTT.

The CDR3 reads CASGLGQGAKNTQYF. Written as DNA, the CDR3 is TGTGCTAGTGGTTTGGGACAGGGGGCGAAGAATACGCAGTATTTT. This chain links TRBV12-5 with TRBJ2-3; 10 nucleotides agree with TRBD1. Trimming removed 1 base from V and 7 bases from J; junction bases left unmatched: 5. The CDR3 extends over 15 amino acids. The germline V gene encodes CDR1 LGHNT and CDR2 FRNRAP.

The chain has TRBV29-1 and TRBJ1-1; D not resolved. Germline V gene lookup returns CDR1 SQVTM and CDR2 ANQGSEA. The CDR3 has 12 residues. V shed 3 bases and J shed 0 bases, with 5 bases lying between them. The DNA for the CDR3 is TGCAGCGTTGACATGTTGAACACTGAAGCTTTCTTT. This translates into CSVDMLNTEAFF. Using reference TRBV29-1 and TRBJ1-1 for the parts outside the CDR3, the full variable domain is SAVISQKPSRDICQRGTSLTIQCQVDSQVTMMFWYRQQPGQSLTLIATANQGSEATYESGFVIDKFPISRPNLTFSTLTVSNMSPEDSSIYLCSVDMLNTEAFFGQGTRLTVV.

This clonotype was counted between two and nine times. This sequence joins TRBV27 and TRBJ2-7, with a possible D match to TRBD2 (6 bases). This CDR3 is 16 amino acids long. Germline V lookup: CDR1 MNHEY, CDR2 SMNVEV (reference sequence). V was cut by 5 bases and J by 1 base, with 18 bases left in between. The CDR3 sequence: CASSPSLGGLSYEQYF. Here the CDR3 DNA reads TGTGCCAGCAGTCCGTCTTTGGGGGGTTTATCCTACGAGCAGTACTTC.

CDR3 loop: CSATRSRNTEAFF. CDR3 DNA: TGCAGTGCGACAAGGAGCCGGAACACTGAAGCTTTCTTT. The chain combines TRBV20-1 with TRBJ1-1, with D unresolved. The CDR3 length is 13 residues. Germline CDR1 reads DFQATT; CDR2 reads SNEGSKA (reference sequence). Trimming left V 6 bases short and J 1 base short, with 12 bases between.

This clonotype has just a few counts. This chain links TRBV27 with TRBJ2-2; 12 nucleotides line up with TRBD2. Trimming took 5 bases from V and 3 from J; bases not matched to a gene: 4. Germline-derived CDR1 and CDR2 are MNHEY and SMNVEV (reference sequence). This CDR3 contains 16 residues. The CDR3, as DNA: TGTGCCAGCAGTGTACTAGCGGGAGGCTACACCGGGGAGCTGTTTTTT. This sequence encodes CASSVLAGGYTGELFF.

The rearrangement links TRBV20-1 to TRBJ2-7; 8 bases align to TRBD1. V was clipped by 0 bases and J by 3 bases; unmatched bases: 4. The CDR3 covers 14 residues. The germline CDR1 and CDR2 sequences are DFQATT and SNEGSKA (reference sequence). The CDR3 region is CSARDYRGSYEQYF. CDR3 nucleotide sequence: TGCAGTGCTAGAGATTACAGGGGGAGCTACGAGCAGTACTTC.

J is TRBJ1-3 and V is TRBV30; unclear D gene. Per germline, CDR1 GTSNPN and CDR2 SVGIG (reference sequence). This CDR3 has 14 residues. Trimming stripped 0 bases from V and 3 bases from J, with 9 bases between. The CDR3 sequence: CAWSVHGSGNTIYF. The CDR3 DNA reads TGTGCCTGGAGTGTCCACGGGAGTGGAAACACCATATATTTT.

This clonotype was seen at least ten times. The chain employs TRBV2 and TRBJ2-7; 7 positions agree with TRBD1. J lost 6 bases, V lost 5 bases, and 10 bases had no gene match. This CDR3 has 14 amino acids. Germline V gene data show CDR1 as SNHLY and CDR2 as FYNNEI. CDR3 sequence: CASSYRGTRFEQYF. As DNA, the CDR3 is TGTGCCAGCAGTTACAGGGGTACCCGGTTCGAGCAGTACTTC.

This clonotype appeared once. The chain links TRBV6-2 or TRBV6-3 to TRBJ1-2; TRBD1 matches 8 bases. V gave up 5 bases and J gave up 3 bases; unmatched junction bases: 5. The germline CDR1 and CDR2 sequences are MNHEY and SVGEGT. The CDR3 runs to 14 residues. The CDR3 region has the DNA TGTGCCAGCAGTCGGACAGGGTTATACTATGGCTACACCTTC. It encodes CASSRTGLYYGYTF.

This clonotype occurred many times. The V and J genes are TRBV2 and TRBJ1-2, with 11 bases matching TRBD1. The CDR3 totals 13 residues. Trimming removed 7 bases from V and 7 bases from J; junction bases left unmatched: 5. Germline V gene lookup returns CDR1 SNHLY and CDR2 FYNNEI. The CDR3: CASTPGTGGGYTF. Here the CDR3 DNA reads TGTGCCAGCACTCCCGGGACAGGGGGTGGCTACACCTTC.

The chain employs TRBV28 and TRBJ1-5, with TRBD1 identical over 7 bases. CDR1 is MDHEN and CDR2 is SYDVKM in the germline V gene. The CDR3 covers 19 residues. V gave up 6 bases and J gave up 3 bases; unmatched junction bases: 20. The DNA for the CDR3 is TGTGCCAGCAGACCCCTAGGGGGCCCGGGGGGCGCTTTCAATCAGCCCCAGCATTTT. Translation gives CASRPLGGPGGAFNQPQHF.